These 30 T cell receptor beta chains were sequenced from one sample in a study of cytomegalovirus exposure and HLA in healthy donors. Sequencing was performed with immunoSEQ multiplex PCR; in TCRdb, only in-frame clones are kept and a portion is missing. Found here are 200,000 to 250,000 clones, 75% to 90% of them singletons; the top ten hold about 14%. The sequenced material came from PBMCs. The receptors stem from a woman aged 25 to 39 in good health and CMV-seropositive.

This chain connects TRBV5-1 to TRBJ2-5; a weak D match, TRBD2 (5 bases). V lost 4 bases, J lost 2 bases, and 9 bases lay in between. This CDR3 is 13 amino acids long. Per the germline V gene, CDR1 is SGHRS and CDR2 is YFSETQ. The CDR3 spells CASSRGLQETQYF. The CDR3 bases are TGCGCCAGCAGCCGAGGACTTCAAGAGACCCAGTACTTC.

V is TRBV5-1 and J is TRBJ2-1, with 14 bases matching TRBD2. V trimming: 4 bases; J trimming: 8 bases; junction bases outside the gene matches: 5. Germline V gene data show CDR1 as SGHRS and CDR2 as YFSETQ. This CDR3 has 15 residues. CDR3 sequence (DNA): TGCGCCAGCAGCCTGGGACTAGCGGGAGTCGATGAGCAGTTCTTC. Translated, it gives CASSLGLAGVDEQFF. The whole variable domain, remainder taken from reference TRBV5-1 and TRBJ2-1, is KAGVTQTPRYLIKTRGQQVTLSCSPISGHRSVSWYQQTPGQGLQFLFEYFSETQRNKGNFPGRFSGRQFSNSRSEMNVSTLELGDSALYLCASSLGLAGVDEQFFGPGTRLTVL.

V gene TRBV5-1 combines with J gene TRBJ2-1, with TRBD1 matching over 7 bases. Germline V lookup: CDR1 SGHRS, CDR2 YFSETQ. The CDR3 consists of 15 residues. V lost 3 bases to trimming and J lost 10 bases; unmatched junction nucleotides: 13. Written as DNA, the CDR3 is TGCGCCAGCAGCTCCCCGGGACAGCCTTACCGCGAGCAGTTCTTC. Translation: CASSSPGQPYREQFF.

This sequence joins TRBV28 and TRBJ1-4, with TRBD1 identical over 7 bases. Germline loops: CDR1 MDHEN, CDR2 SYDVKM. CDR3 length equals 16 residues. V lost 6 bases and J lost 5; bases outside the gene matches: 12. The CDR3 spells CASSTVWTGRNEKLFF. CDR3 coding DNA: TGTGCCAGCAGCACCGTATGGACAGGCCGCAATGAAAAACTGTTTTTT.

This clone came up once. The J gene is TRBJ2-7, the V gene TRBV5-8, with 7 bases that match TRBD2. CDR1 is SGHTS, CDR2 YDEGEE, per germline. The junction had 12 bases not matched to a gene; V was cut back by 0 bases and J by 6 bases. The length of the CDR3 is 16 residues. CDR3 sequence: CASSLVWGGLVGEQYF. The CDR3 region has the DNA TGTGCCAGCAGCTTGGTATGGGGGGGACTGGTCGGCGAGCAGTACTTC. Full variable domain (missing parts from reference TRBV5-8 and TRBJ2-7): EAGVTQSPTHLIKTRGQQATLRCSPISGHTSVYWYQQALGLGLQFLLWYDEGEERNRGNFPPRFSGRQFPNYSSELNVNALELEDSALYLCASSLVWGGLVGEQYFGPGTRLTVT.

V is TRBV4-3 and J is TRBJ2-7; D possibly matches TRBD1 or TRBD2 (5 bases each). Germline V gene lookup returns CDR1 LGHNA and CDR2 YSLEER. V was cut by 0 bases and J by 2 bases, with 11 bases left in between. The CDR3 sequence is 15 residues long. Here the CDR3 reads CASSQDRQGAYEQYF. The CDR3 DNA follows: TGCGCCAGCAGCCAAGATAGGCAGGGAGCCTACGAGCAGTACTTC.

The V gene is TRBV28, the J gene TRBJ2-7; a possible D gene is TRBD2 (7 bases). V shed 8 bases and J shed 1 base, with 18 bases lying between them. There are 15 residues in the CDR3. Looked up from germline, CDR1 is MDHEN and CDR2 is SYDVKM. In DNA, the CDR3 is TGTGCCAGCGGGCTCGTCGGGGGGCTTTCCTACGAGCAGTACTTC. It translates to CASGLVGGLSYEQYF.

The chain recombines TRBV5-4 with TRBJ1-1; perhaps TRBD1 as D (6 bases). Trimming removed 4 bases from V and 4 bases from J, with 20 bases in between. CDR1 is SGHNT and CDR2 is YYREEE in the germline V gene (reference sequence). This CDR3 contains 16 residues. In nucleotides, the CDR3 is TGTGCCAGCAGCCCAACCCTACAGGGAGTAAGCACTGAAGCTTTCTTT. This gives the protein CASSPTLQGVSTEAFF.

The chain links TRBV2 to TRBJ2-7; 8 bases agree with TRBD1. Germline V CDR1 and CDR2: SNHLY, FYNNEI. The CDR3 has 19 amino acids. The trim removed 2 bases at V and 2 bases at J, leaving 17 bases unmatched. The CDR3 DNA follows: TGTGCCAGCAGTGAAATAGGCAGGGGGCCTGAGTACACAACCTACGAGCAGTACTTC. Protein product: CASSEIGRGPEYTTYEQYF.

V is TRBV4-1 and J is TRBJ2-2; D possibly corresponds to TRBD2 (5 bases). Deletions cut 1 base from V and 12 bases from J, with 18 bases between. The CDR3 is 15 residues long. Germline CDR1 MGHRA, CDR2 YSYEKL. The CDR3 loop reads CASSQVLASGSQLFF. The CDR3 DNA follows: TGCGCCAGCAGCCAAGTACTTGCTTCGGGGTCGCAGCTGTTTTTT.

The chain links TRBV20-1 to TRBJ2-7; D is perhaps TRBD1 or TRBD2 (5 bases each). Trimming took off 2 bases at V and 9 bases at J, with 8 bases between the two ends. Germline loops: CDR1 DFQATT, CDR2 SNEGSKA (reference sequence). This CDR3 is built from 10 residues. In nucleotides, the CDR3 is TGCAGTGCTAGATGGGACGCGCAGTACTTC. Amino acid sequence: CSARWDAQYF.

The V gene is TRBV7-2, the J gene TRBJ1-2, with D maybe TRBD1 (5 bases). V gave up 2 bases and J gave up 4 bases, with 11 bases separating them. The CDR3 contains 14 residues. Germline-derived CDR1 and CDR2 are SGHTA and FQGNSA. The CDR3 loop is CASSLWRQLYGYTF. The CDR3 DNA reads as TGTGCCAGCAGCTTATGGAGACAGCTCTATGGCTACACCTTC.

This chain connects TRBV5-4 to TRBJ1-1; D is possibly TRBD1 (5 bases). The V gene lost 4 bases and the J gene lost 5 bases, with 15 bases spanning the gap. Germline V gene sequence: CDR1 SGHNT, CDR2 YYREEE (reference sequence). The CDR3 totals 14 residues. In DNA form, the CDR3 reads TGTGCCAGCAGCCTGGGGGGGGTGGTTACTGAAGCTTTCTTT. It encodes CASSLGGVVTEAFF.

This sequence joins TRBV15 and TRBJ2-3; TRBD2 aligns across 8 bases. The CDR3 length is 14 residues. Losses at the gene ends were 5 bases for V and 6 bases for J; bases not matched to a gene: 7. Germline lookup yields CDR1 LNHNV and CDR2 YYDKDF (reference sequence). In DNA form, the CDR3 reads TGTGCCACCAGCCGAGCGGGGGAAATCGATACGCAGTATTTT. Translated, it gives CATSRAGEIDTQYF. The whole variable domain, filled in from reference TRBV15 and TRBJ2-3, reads DAMVIQNPRYQVTQFGKPVTLSCSQTLNHNVMYWYQQKSSQAPKLLFHYYDKDFNNEADTPDNFQSRRPNTSFCFLDIRSPGLGDTAMYLCATSRAGEIDTQYFGPGTRLTVL.

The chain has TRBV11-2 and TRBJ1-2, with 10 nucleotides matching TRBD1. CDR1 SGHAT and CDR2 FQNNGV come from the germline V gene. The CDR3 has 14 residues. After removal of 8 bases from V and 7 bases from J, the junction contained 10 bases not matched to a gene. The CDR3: CASSPSGTGVGYTF. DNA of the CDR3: TGTGCCAGCTCGCCTTCGGGGACAGGGGTTGGCTACACCTTC.

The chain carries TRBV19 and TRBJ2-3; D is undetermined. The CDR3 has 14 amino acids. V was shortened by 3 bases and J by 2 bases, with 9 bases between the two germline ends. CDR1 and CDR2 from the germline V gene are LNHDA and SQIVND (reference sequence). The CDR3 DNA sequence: TGTGCCAGTAGTATTACGCGAACCACAGATACGCAGTATTTT. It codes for CASSITRTTDTQYF.

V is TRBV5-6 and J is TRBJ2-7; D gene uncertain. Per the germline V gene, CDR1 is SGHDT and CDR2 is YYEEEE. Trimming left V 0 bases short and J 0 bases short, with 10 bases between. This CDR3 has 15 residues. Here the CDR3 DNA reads TGTGCCAGCAGCTTGGACCGGACGAGCTCCTACGAGCAGTACTTC. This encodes CASSLDRTSSYEQYF. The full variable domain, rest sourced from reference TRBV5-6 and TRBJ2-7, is DAGVTQSPTHLIKTRGQQVTLRCSPKSGHDTVSWYQQALGQGPQFIFQYYEEEERQRGNFPDRFSGHQFPNYSSELNVNALLLGDSALYLCASSLDRTSSYEQYFGPGTRLTVT.

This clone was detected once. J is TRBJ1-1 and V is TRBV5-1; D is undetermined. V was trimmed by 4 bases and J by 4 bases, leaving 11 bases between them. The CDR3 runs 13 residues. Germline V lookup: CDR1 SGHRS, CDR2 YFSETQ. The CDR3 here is CASSNTGRTEAFF. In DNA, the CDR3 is TGCGCCAGCAGCAACACCGGCCGCACTGAAGCTTTCTTT.

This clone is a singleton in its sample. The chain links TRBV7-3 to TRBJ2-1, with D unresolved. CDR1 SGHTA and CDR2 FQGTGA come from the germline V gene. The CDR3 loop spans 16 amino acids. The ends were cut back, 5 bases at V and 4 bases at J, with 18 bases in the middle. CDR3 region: CASSPPIIGLYNEQFF. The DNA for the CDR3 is TGTGCCAGCAGCCCTCCGATAATCGGGCTTTACAATGAGCAGTTCTTC.

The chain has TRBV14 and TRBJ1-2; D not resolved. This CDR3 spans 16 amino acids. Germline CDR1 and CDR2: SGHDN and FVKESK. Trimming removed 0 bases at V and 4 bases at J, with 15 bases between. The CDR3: CASSQEVGPTFYGYTF. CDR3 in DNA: TGTGCCAGCAGCCAAGAAGTAGGTCCTACGTTCTATGGCTACACCTTC.

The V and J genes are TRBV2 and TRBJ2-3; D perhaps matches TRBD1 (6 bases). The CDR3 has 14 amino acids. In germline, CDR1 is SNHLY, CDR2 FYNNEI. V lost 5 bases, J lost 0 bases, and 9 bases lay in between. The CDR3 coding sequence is TGTGCCAGCAGTCGGACAGCTAGCACAGATACGCAGTATTTT. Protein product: CASSRTASTDTQYF. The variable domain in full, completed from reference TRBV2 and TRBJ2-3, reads EPEVTQTPSHQVTQMGQEVILRCVPISNHLYFYWYRQILGQKVEFLVSFYNNEISEKSEIFDDQFSVERPDGSNFTLKIRSTKLEDSAMYFCASSRTASTDTQYFGPGTRLTVL.

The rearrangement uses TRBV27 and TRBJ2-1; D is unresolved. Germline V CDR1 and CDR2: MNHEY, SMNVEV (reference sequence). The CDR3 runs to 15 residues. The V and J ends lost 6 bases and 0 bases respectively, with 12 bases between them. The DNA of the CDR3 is TGTGCCAGCAGCCTAGACTGGAGCTCCTACAATGAGCAGTTCTTC. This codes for CASSLDWSSYNEQFF.

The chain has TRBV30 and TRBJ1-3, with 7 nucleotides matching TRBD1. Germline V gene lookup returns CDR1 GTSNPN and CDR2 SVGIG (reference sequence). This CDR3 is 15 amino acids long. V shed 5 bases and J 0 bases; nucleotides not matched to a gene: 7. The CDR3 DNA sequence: TGTGCCTGGGCGCCAGGGGACAGCTCTGGAAACACCATATATTTT. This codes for CAWAPGDSSGNTIYF.

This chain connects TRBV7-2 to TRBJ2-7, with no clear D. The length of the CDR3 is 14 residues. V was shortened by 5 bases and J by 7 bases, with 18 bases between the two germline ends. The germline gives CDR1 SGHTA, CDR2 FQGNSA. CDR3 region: CASSITAPFEEQYF. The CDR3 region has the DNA TGTGCCAGCAGCATAACAGCCCCGTTTGAGGAGCAGTACTTC.

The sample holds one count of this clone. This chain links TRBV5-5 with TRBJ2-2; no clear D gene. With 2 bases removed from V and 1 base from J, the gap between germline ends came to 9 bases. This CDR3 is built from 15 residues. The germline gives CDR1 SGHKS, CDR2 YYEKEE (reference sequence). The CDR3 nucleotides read TGTGCCAGCAGCTTTGGGGTCAAGAACACCGGGGAGCTGTTTTTT. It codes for CASSFGVKNTGELFF. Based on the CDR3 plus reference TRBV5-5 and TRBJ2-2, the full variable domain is DAGVTQSPTHLIKTRGQQVTLRCSPISGHKSVSWYQQVLGQGPQFIFQYYEKEERGRGNFPDRFSARQFPNYSSELNVNALLLGDSALYLCASSFGVKNTGELFFGEGSRLTVL.

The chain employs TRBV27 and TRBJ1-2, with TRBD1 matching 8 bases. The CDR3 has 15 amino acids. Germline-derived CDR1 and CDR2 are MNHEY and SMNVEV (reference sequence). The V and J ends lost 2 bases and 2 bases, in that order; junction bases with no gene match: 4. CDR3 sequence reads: CASSLRAGGNYGYTF. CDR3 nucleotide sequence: TGTGCCAGCAGTTTACGGGCAGGGGGCAACTATGGCTACACCTTC.

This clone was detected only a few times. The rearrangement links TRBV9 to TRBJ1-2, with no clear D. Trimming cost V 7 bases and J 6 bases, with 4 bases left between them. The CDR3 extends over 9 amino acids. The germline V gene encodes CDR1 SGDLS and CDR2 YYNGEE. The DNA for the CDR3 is TGTGCCAGCGAGAATGGCTACACCTTC. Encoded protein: CASENGYTF.

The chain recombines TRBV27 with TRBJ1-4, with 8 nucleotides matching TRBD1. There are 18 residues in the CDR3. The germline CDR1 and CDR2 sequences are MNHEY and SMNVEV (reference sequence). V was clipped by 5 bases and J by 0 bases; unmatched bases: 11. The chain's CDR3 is CASSLIPRQGTTNEKLFF. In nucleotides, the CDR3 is TGTGCCAGCAGTCTGATACCCAGACAGGGGACAACTAATGAAAAACTGTTTTTT. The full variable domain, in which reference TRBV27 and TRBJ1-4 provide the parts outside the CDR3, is EAQVTQNPRYLITVTGKKLTVTCSQNMNHEYMSWYRQDPGLGLRQIYYSMNVEVTDKGDVPEGYKVSRKEKRNFPLILESPSPNQTSLYFCASSLIPRQGTTNEKLFFGSGTQLSVL.

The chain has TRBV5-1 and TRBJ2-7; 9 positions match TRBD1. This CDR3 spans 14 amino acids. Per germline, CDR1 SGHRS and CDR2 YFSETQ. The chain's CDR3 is CAISLGQGLYEQYF. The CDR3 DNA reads TGCGCTATCAGCTTAGGACAGGGGCTCTACGAGCAGTACTTC. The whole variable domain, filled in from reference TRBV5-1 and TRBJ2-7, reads KAGVTQTPRYLIKTRGQQVTLSCSPISGHRSVSWYQQTPGQGLQFLFEYFSETQRNKGNFPGRFSGRQFSNSRSEMNVSTLELGDSALYLCAISLGQGLYEQYFGPGTRLTVT.

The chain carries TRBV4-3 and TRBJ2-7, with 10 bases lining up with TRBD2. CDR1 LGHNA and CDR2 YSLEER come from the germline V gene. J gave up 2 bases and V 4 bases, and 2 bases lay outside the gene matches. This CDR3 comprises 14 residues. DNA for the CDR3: TGCGCCAGCAGCCGAGCGGGAGGGCCCTACGAGCAGTACTTC. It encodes CASSRAGGPYEQYF.